This T cell receptor (beta chain) derives from a study of blood T cell repertoires in COVID-19. Study summary: The United States, Italy and Spain were the sources of the acute and convalescent COVID-19 samples.

The CDR3 has 15 amino acids. Trimming pared 2 bases from V and 0 bases from J, leaving 9 bases between. Looked up from germline, CDR1 is SGHDT and CDR2 is YYEEEE. Using immunoSEQ multiplex PCR, the repertoire was profiled, and TCRdb retains in-frame clones only, with some absent. Here the sample spans some 150,000 clones, approximately 86% being singletons. This TCR was sampled from a man between 65 and 85 years old with acute or convalescent COVID-19. Sequenced input: peripheral blood. The V call is TRBV5-6, the J call TRBJ2-1; no clear D. CDR3 DNA sequence: TGTGCCAGCAGCTTTGGGCGATTCTCCTACAATGAGCAGTTCTTC. The encoded protein is CASSFGRFSYNEQFF.